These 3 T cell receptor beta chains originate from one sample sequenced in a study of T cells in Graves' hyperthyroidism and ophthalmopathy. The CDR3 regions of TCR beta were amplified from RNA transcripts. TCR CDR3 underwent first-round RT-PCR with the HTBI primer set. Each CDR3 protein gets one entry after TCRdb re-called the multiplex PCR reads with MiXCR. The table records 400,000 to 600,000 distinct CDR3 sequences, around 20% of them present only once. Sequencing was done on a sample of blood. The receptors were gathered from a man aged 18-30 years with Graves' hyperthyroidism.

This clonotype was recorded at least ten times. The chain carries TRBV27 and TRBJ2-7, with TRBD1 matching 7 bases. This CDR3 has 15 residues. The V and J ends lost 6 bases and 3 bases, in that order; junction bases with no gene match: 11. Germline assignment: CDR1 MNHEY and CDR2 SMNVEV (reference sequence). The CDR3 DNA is TGTGCCAGCAGCAGGACCGGGACAGCCTACTACGAGCAGTACTTC. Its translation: CASSRTGTAYYEQYF.

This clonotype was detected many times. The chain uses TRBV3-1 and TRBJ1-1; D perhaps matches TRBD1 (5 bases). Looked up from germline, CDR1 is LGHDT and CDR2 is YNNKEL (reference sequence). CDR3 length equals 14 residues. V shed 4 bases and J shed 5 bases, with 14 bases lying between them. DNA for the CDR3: TGTGCCAGCAGCCTGACAGTCTGGGGGACTGAAGCTTTCTTT. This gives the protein CASSLTVWGTEAFF.

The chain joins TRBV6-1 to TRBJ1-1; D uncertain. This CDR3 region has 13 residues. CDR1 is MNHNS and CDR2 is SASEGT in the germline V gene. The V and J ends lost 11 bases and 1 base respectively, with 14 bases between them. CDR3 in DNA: TGTGCCGGCGCCGGGTCGGCGAACACTGAAGCTTTCTTT. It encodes CAGAGSANTEAFF.